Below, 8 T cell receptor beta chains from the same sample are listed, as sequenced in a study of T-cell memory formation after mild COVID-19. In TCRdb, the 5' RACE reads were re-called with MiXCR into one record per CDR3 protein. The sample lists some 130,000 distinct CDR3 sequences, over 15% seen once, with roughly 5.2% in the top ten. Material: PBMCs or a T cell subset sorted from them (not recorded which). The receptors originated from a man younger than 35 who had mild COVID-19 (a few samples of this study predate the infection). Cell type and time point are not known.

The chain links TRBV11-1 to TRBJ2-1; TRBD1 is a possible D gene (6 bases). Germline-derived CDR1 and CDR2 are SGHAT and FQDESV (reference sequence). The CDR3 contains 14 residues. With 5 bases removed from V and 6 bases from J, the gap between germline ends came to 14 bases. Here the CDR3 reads CASSQIGTTNEQFF. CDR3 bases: TGTGCCAGCAGCCAAATCGGGACAACCAATGAGCAGTTCTTC. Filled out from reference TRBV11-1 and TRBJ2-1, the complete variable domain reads EAEVAQSPRYKITEKSQAVAFWCDPISGHATLYWYRQILGQGPELLVQFQDESVVDDSQLPKDRFSAERLKGVDSTLKIQPAELGDSAMYLCASSQIGTTNEQFFGPGTRLTVL.

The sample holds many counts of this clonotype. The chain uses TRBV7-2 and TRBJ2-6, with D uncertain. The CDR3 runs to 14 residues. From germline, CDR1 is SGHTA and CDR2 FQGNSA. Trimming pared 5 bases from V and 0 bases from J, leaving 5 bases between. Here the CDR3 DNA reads TGTGCCAGCAGCCGGACCTCTGGGGCCAACGTCCTGACTTTC. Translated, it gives CASSRTSGANVLTF.

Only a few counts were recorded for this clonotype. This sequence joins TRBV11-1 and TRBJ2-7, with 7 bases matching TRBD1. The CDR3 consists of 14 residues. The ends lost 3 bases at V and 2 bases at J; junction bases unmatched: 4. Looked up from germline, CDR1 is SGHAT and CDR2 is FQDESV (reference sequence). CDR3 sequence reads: CASSFRDSTYEQYV. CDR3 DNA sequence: TGTGCCAGCAGCTTTCGGGACAGCACCTACGAGCAGTACGTC.

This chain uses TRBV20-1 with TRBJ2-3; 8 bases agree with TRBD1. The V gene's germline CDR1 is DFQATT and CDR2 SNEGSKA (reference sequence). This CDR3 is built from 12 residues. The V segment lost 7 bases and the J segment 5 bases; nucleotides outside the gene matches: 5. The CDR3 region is CSGQGIGDTQYF. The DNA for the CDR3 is TGCAGTGGACAGGGGATTGGAGATACGCAGTATTTT.

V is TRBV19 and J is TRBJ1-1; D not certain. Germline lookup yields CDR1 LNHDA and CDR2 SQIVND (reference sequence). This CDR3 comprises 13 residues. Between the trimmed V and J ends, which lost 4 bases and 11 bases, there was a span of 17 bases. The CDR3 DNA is TGTGCCAGTAGTAGGACGGAAGGGTATGGGGCTTTCTTT. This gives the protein CASSRTEGYGAFF.

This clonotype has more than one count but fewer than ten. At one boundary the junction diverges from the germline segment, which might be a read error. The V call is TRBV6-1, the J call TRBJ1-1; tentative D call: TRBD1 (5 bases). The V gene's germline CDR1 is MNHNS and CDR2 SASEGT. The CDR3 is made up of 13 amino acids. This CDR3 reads CASSEMPNGAEIF. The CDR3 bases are TGTGCCAGCAGTGAAATGCCAAATGGGGCAGAGATATTT.

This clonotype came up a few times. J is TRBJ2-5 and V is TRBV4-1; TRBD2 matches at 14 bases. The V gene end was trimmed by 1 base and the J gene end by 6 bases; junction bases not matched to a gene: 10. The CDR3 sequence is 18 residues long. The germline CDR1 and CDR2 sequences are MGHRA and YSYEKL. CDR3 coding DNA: TGCGCCAGCAGCCAAGGCCGCCTTGGACTAGCGGGGGGACAGACCCAGTACTTC. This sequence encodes CASSQGRLGLAGGQTQYF.

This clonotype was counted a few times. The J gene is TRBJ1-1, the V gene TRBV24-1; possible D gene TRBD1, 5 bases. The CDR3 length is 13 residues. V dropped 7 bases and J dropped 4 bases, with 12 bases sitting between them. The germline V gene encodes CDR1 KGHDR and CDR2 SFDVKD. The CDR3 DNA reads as TGTGCCACCAGGAATGGGGGGGGCACTGAAGCTTTCTTT. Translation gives CATRNGGGTEAFF.